The 20 T cell receptor beta chains reported below all come from one sample, sequenced in a study of blood T cell repertoires in COVID-19. Method: immunoSEQ multiplex PCR; TCRdb's copy keeps in-frame clones and lacks some. The repertoire consists of under 200,000 clones, with more than 85% occurring once and the leading ten covering about 0.98%. The specimen was peripheral blood. Receptors originate from a man between 18 and 29 years old with acute or convalescent COVID-19.

The chain employs TRBV12-3 or TRBV12-4 and TRBJ1-1; no clear D gene. The V end was cut by 8 bases, the J end by 4 bases, with 11 bases between. The CDR3 loop spans 12 amino acids. The CDR3 region has the DNA TGTGCCAGCCAGACCACGGGCACTGAAGCTTTCTTT. Protein: CASQTTGTEAFF.

The chain is built from TRBV14 and TRBJ1-1; D is perhaps TRBD1 (5 bases). Deletions cut 0 bases from V and 1 base from J, with 18 bases between. The CDR3 runs to 18 residues. Germline V gives CDR1 SGHDN, CDR2 FVKESK. CDR3 coding DNA: TGTGCCAGCAGCCAAGATTGGGCCATTTGGGACTCGAACACTGAAGCTTTCTTT. This sequence encodes CASSQDWAIWDSNTEAFF.

This sequence joins TRBV7-8 and TRBJ1-6; a weak D match, TRBD1 (6 bases). Between the trimmed V and J ends, which lost 1 base and 9 bases, there was a span of 10 bases. Germline V gene sequence: CDR1 SGHVS, CDR2 FQNEAQ. The CDR3 runs to 14 residues. DNA for the CDR3: TGTGCCAGCAGCTTAGACAGGGATAGTTCACCCCTCCACTTT. Protein: CASSLDRDSSPLHF.

The chain combines TRBV5-1 with TRBJ2-5; a possible D gene is TRBD2 (7 bases). CDR1 is SGHRS and CDR2 is YFSETQ in the germline V gene. The V end lost 0 bases, the J end lost 4 bases, and 13 bases lay between the germline ends. CDR3 length equals 15 residues. The chain's CDR3 is CASSLVAGEGETQYF. CDR3 nucleotide sequence: TGCGCCAGCAGCTTGGTGGCAGGGGAGGGAGAGACCCAGTACTTC.

CDR3 residues: CASAPGLAGKRLEEQYV. CDR3 in DNA: TGTGCCAGCGCTCCCGGACTAGCGGGGAAGAGGCTTGAGGAGCAGTACGTC. This sequence joins TRBV28 and TRBJ2-7; 12 bases fit TRBD2. V lost 8 bases to trimming and J lost 7 bases; unmatched junction nucleotides: 18. Germline V gene lookup returns CDR1 MDHEN and CDR2 SYDVKM. The CDR3 loop spans 17 amino acids.

This clone was picked up one time. The chain couples TRBV9 to TRBJ2-2; D remains ambiguous. CDR3 length: 13 residues. V dropped 0 bases and J dropped 5 bases, with 5 bases sitting between them. The germline V gene encodes CDR1 SGDLS and CDR2 YYNGEE. CDR3 amino acids: CASSVAITGELFF. CDR3 nucleotides: TGTGCCAGCAGCGTAGCTATAACCGGGGAGCTGTTTTTT. Based on the CDR3 plus reference TRBV9 and TRBJ2-2, the full variable domain is DSGVTQTPKHLITATGQRVTLRCSPRSGDLSVYWYQQSLDQGLQFLIQYYNGEERAKGNILERFSAQQFPDLHSELNLSSLELGDSALYFCASSVAITGELFFGEGSRLTVL.

J is TRBJ2-2 and V is TRBV24-1; 8 nucleotides align to TRBD1. Germline loops: CDR1 KGHDR, CDR2 SFDVKD. Losses at the gene ends were 3 bases for V and 3 bases for J; bases not matched to a gene: 5. The CDR3 covers 16 residues. The CDR3 bases are TGTGCCACCAGTGATCCCAGGGGGCGGGACACCGGGGAGCTGTTTTTT. Its translation: CATSDPRGRDTGELFF.

CDR3 sequence reads: CAISESSPSLEAFF. CDR3 nucleotide sequence: TGTGCCATCAGTGAGTCATCCCCGAGCTTGGAGGCTTTCTTT. V usage is TRBV10-3 and J usage is TRBJ1-1; no clear D. V was shortened by 0 bases and J by 11 bases, with 16 bases between the two germline ends. The CDR3 is 14 residues long. CDR1 and CDR2 from the germline V gene are ENHRY and SYGVKD.

The rearrangement joins TRBV15 to TRBJ2-1; 8 nucleotides agree with TRBD1. The V and J ends lost 6 bases and 3 bases, in that order; junction bases with no gene match: 4. Germline V gene data show CDR1 as LNHNV and CDR2 as YYDKDF (reference sequence). This CDR3 contains 14 residues. As DNA, the CDR3 is TGTGCCACCAGACGACAGGGGATCTACAATGAGCAGTTCTTC. Translated, it gives CATRRQGIYNEQFF. Full variable domain (missing parts from reference TRBV15 and TRBJ2-1): DAMVIQNPRYQVTQFGKPVTLSCSQTLNHNVMYWYQQKSSQAPKLLFHYYDKDFNNEADTPDNFQSRRPNTSFCFLDIRSPGLGDTAMYLCATRRQGIYNEQFFGPGTRLTVL.

The genes are TRBV12-3 or TRBV12-4 and TRBJ2-3, with D possibly being TRBD1 (6 bases). The CDR3 is 12 amino acids. V was clipped by 6 bases and J by 6 bases, with 10 bases between them. CDR3 region: CASRSQGDTQYF. The CDR3 bases are TGTGCCAGCAGATCTCAGGGGGATACGCAGTATTTT.

In this sample, this clone turned up a few times. The chain is built from TRBV3-1 (or the pseudogene TRBV3-2) and TRBJ1-6, with 8 nucleotides matching TRBD1. The germline V gene encodes CDR1 LGHDT and CDR2 YNNKEL (reference sequence). This CDR3 is 14 amino acids long. V lost 6 bases, J lost 10 bases, and 8 bases stayed unmatched. CDR3 DNA sequence: TGTGCCAGCAGTTTGACAGGGGCTGGGTCACCCCTCCACTTT. Residues: CASSLTGAGSPLHF.

This clone was found once. The rearrangement joins TRBV24-1 to TRBJ1-5; the match to TRBD1 covers 10 bases. Germline V gives CDR1 KGHDR, CDR2 SFDVKD. The CDR3 is 16 amino acids. The V gene end was trimmed by 4 bases and the J gene end by 6 bases; junction bases not matched to a gene: 8. In nucleotides, the CDR3 is TGTGCCACCAGTGACACCGGGACAGGGGATCGTCAGCCCCAGCATTTT. Amino acid sequence: CATSDTGTGDRQPQHF.

On this clone itself: Other DNA sequences within the sample encode an identical CDR3. The V and J genes are TRBV5-1 and TRBJ1-3; D ambiguous. The CDR3 runs 14 residues. CDR1 and CDR2 (germline): SGHRS, YFSETQ. V lost 4 bases, J lost 1 base, and 9 bases lay in between. CDR3 loop: CASSPGGSGNTIYF. The CDR3 DNA reads as TGCGCCAGCAGCCCAGGAGGGTCTGGAAACACCATATATTTT.

The chain recombines TRBV28 with TRBJ1-1; D may be TRBD1 (6 bases). The CDR3 consists of 15 residues. Germline-derived CDR1 and CDR2 are MDHEN and SYDVKM. Trimming took off 6 bases at V and 3 bases at J, with 17 bases between the two ends. CDR3 sequence: CASSMMGAGDTEAFF. Here the CDR3 DNA reads TGTGCCAGCAGCATGATGGGGGCAGGGGACACTGAAGCTTTCTTT.

The chain carries TRBV14 and TRBJ2-3; possible D gene TRBD1, 5 bases. In germline, CDR1 is SGHDN, CDR2 FVKESK. Trimming shortened V by 2 bases and J by 1 base, and 10 bases separated the two germline ends. The CDR3 consists of 15 residues. The CDR3 loop reads CASSQWVQGTDTQYF. DNA of the CDR3: TGTGCCAGCAGCCAATGGGTACAGGGCACAGATACGCAGTATTTT. Full variable domain (rest looked up from reference TRBV14 and TRBJ2-3): EAGVTQFPSHSVIEKGQTVTLRCDPISGHDNLYWYRRVMGKEIKFLLHFVKESKQDESGMPNNRFLAERTGGTYSTLKVQPAELEDSGVYFCASSQWVQGTDTQYFGPGTRLTVL.

The CDR3 DNA is TGTGCCAGCAGTGTGGCGGGGCCCGCTGAAAAACTGTTTTTT. It translates to CASSVAGPAEKLFF. V is TRBV2 and J is TRBJ1-4; tentative D call: TRBD1 (5 bases). Trimming stripped 4 bases from V and 7 bases from J, with 13 bases between. Germline CDR1 reads SNHLY; CDR2 reads FYNNEI. The CDR3 runs to 14 residues.

The chain couples TRBV24-1 to TRBJ1-2, with 10 nucleotides matching TRBD1. Germline CDR1 and CDR2: KGHDR and SFDVKD. After removal of 3 bases from V and 2 bases from J, the junction contained 17 bases not matched to a gene. This CDR3 has 20 amino acids. The CDR3 spells CATSDRWGTGVVFSNYGYTF. In nucleotides, the CDR3 is TGTGCCACCAGTGATAGGTGGGGGACAGGGGTGGTCTTTTCCAACTATGGCTACACCTTC.

J is TRBJ2-6 and V is TRBV30; the D gene is possibly TRBD2 (6 bases). Germline CDR1 GTSNPN, CDR2 SVGIG (reference sequence). The CDR3 consists of 18 residues. V was pared by 2 bases and J by 2 bases, with 19 bases between. CDR3 protein: CAWSSPYGGLAGANVLTF. As DNA, the CDR3 is TGTGCCTGGAGTTCCCCCTACGGAGGGCTGGCTGGGGCCAACGTCCTGACTTTC.

Here the CDR3 reads CASRVDRLPNYGYTF. The DNA for the CDR3 is TGTGCCAGCCGGGTCGACAGACTTCCTAACTATGGCTACACCTTC. The rearrangement uses TRBV2 and TRBJ1-2; TRBD1 might be the D (5 bases). Germline V lookup: CDR1 SNHLY, CDR2 FYNNEI. The CDR3 runs to 15 residues. V shed 8 bases and J shed 0 bases, with 16 bases lying between them.

To note about this clone: Additional DNA sequences in this sample encode the identical CDR3. This chain connects TRBV27 to TRBJ1-6, with D maybe TRBD1 (6 bases). In germline, CDR1 is MNHEY, CDR2 SMNVEV (reference sequence). This CDR3 spans 14 amino acids. The V end was cut by 6 bases, the J end by 4 bases, with 10 bases between. CDR3 DNA sequence: TGTGCCAGCAGCCTACAGGGTTATAATTCACCCCTCCACTTT. This gives the protein CASSLQGYNSPLHF.